Listed here are 15 T cell receptor beta chains from one sample, sequenced in a study of cytomegalovirus exposure and HLA in healthy donors. Using immunoSEQ multiplex PCR, the repertoire was profiled, and TCRdb retains in-frame clones only, with some absent. The table shows 250,000 or so clones, with more than 85% occurring only once. What was sequenced was PBMCs. Receptors were obtained from a man in his late teens or twenties in good health and CMV-seropositive.

This clone has only one observation. J is TRBJ2-7 and V is TRBV19; TRBD2 aligns across 9 bases. V lost 4 bases and J lost 0; bases outside the gene matches: 1. Germline CDR1 LNHDA, CDR2 SQIVND (reference sequence). This CDR3 comprises 14 residues. CDR3 bases: TGTGCCAGTAGTACTAGCGGGAACTCCTACGAGCAGTACTTC. It yields the protein CASSTSGNSYEQYF.

This chain links TRBV6-1 with TRBJ1-4, with a tentative D call TRBD1 (6 bases). The CDR3 runs to 15 residues. V was clipped by 3 bases and J by 4 bases, with 12 bases between them. Germline-derived CDR1 and CDR2 are MNHNS and SASEGT. CDR3 DNA sequence: TGTGCCAGCAGTGAGACGGACAGCTATAATGAAAAACTGTTTTTT. This codes for CASSETDSYNEKLFF.

The chain is built from TRBV7-9 and TRBJ1-5; D might be TRBD1 (5 bases). Trimming shortened V by 4 bases and J by 4 bases, and 17 bases separated the two germline ends. From germline, CDR1 is SEHNR and CDR2 FQNEAQ (reference sequence). The CDR3 is 16 amino acids. CDR3 amino acids: CASSSSGTVANQPQHF. The CDR3 DNA sequence: TGTGCCAGCAGCTCCTCCGGGACGGTGGCTAATCAGCCCCAGCATTTT.

The V call is TRBV11-2, the J call TRBJ2-1; 8 positions match TRBD1. CDR1 SGHAT and CDR2 FQNNGV come from the germline V gene. V lost 5 bases and J lost 8; bases outside the gene matches: 11. This CDR3 comprises 15 residues. CDR3 nucleotide sequence: TGTGCCAGCAGCCTGACAGGGGACGTCACAGATGAGCAGTTCTTC. Its translation: CASSLTGDVTDEQFF.

The V call is TRBV28, the J call TRBJ2-1; 13 bases agree with TRBD2. The CDR3 is 15 residues long. With V trimmed by 3 bases and J by 8 bases, 4 bases remained unmatched. The germline CDR1 and CDR2 sequences are MDHEN and SYDVKM. In nucleotides, the CDR3 is TGTGCCAGCAGTTTCCCAACTAGCGGGAGGGATGAGCAGTTCTTC. Translation: CASSFPTSGRDEQFF.

The chain recombines TRBV29-1 with TRBJ2-7, with 8 bases fitting TRBD1. Germline assignment: CDR1 SQVTM and CDR2 ANQGSEA. V gave up 5 bases and J gave up 3 bases; unmatched junction bases: 6. The length of the CDR3 is 13 residues. The CDR3 spells CSVTTGGIYEQYF. The CDR3 DNA reads TGCAGCGTTACCACAGGGGGGATCTACGAGCAGTACTTC.

V is TRBV13 and J is TRBJ1-1; maybe TRBD1 (5 bases). V was shortened by 5 bases and J by 5 bases, with 18 bases between the two germline ends. Germline loops: CDR1 PRHDT, CDR2 FYEKMQ (reference sequence). The CDR3 has 15 residues. As DNA, the CDR3 is TGTGCCAGCAGCCCCACGCGAGAGGGGAAAACTGAAGCTTTCTTT. Translated, it gives CASSPTREGKTEAFF.

The chain employs TRBV6-1 and TRBJ1-1, with 9 bases identical to TRBD1. CDR3 length: 12 residues. CDR1 is MNHNS and CDR2 is SASEGT in the germline V gene. The trim removed 4 bases at V and 7 bases at J, leaving 1 base unmatched. The CDR3 coding sequence is TGTGCCAGCAGTGTGGACAGGGGTGAAGCTTTCTTT. This sequence encodes CASSVDRGEAFF.

This clone was seen a few times. J is TRBJ1-3 and V is TRBV7-6, with 8 bases aligning to TRBD1. J gave up 2 bases and V 1 base, and 7 bases lay outside the gene matches. The CDR3 extends over 17 amino acids. The germline gives CDR1 SGHVS, CDR2 FNYEAQ. The CDR3 DNA is TGTGCCAGCAGCTTAGGGGGAGACAGGGGAGCTGGAAACACCATATATTTT. This codes for CASSLGGDRGAGNTIYF.

The genes are TRBV5-8 and TRBJ1-2; 7 nucleotides match TRBD1. V was pared by 5 bases and J by 6 bases, with 7 bases of the junction left unmatched. The germline V gene encodes CDR1 SGHTS and CDR2 YDEGEE. This CDR3 region has 13 residues. CDR3 coding DNA: TGTGCCAGCAGGACGAGAGGGGGCCATGGCTACACCTTC. It translates to CASRTRGGHGYTF.

This chain joins TRBV5-1 and TRBJ2-5; D uncertain. This CDR3 contains 14 residues. Germline CDR1 SGHRS, CDR2 YFSETQ. V was pared by 2 bases and J by 1 base, with 9 bases between. The CDR3 region has the DNA TGCGCCAGCAGCTTTTCGGTGCCCCAAGAGACCCAGTACTTC. This codes for CASSFSVPQETQYF. The whole variable domain, filled in from reference TRBV5-1 and TRBJ2-5, reads KAGVTQTPRYLIKTRGQQVTLSCSPISGHRSVSWYQQTPGQGLQFLFEYFSETQRNKGNFPGRFSGRQFSNSRSEMNVSTLELGDSALYLCASSFSVPQETQYFGPGTRLLVL.

The V and J genes are TRBV6-5 and TRBJ1-1; weak D call: TRBD1 (5 bases). Trimming pared 0 bases from V and 5 bases from J, leaving 13 bases between. Germline V lookup: CDR1 MNHEY, CDR2 SVGAGI. This CDR3 is built from 15 residues. CDR3 sequence: CASSYSPDISTEAFF. CDR3 DNA: TGTGCCAGCAGTTACTCTCCGGACATATCGACTGAAGCTTTCTTT.

This clone has only one observation. The chain recombines TRBV6-1 with TRBJ1-5; no reliable D call. CDR1 MNHNS and CDR2 SASEGT come from the germline V gene. The CDR3 consists of 11 residues. Trimming cost V 6 bases and J 6 bases, with 6 bases left between them. The CDR3 spells CASSESQPQHF. Written as DNA, the CDR3 is TGTGCCAGCAGCGAAAGTCAGCCCCAGCATTTT.

The chain links TRBV6-5 to TRBJ1-4; 8 bases agree with TRBD1. Looked up from germline, CDR1 is MNHEY and CDR2 is SVGAGI. V shed 2 bases, J shed 10 bases, and the junction held 9 bases outside the gene matches. This CDR3 region has 15 residues. CDR3 amino acids: CASSYGTGGVGKLFF. CDR3 sequence (DNA): TGTGCCAGCAGTTACGGGACAGGCGGCGTCGGAAAACTGTTTTTT.

This clone was counted between two and nine times. The V call is TRBV7-8, the J call TRBJ2-1, with a possible D match to TRBD2 (5 bases). Germline V gives CDR1 SGHVS, CDR2 FQNEAQ. Trimming stripped 5 bases from V and 2 bases from J, with 16 bases between. CDR3 size: 16 residues. CDR3 DNA: TGTGCCAGCAGCAGAGAGGGTCTGCTCACCTACAATGAGCAGTTCTTC. The encoded protein is CASSREGLLTYNEQFF.